The 28 T cell receptor beta chains in this list originate from one sample, sequenced in a study of post-analysis software for immune sequencing data. These receptors lack a known antigen. Whole-study findings and limits: The study found TRBV5-6, TRBV5-1 and TRBV20-1 among about 5 TRBV segments more frequent in patients than controls.

Tagging with unique molecular identifiers was a feature of the TCR beta cDNA libraries. TCRdb re-derived calls from the PCR reads in MiXCR, one entry per CDR3 protein. The table records 600,000 to 700,000 distinct CDR3 sequences, approximately 59% of them present only once. Material for sequencing was blood. The receptors here all came from a girl aged 2-10 years with multiple sclerosis.

The chain links TRBV4-1 to TRBJ2-7; a possible D gene is TRBD2 (5 bases). V lost 5 bases and J lost 4, with 21 bases in between. The CDR3 length is 16 residues. Germline loops: CDR1 MGHRA, CDR2 YSYEKL. The CDR3 reads CASSEGHGRFIYEQYF. The CDR3 DNA sequence: TGCGCCAGCAGCGAGGGTCACGGACGGTTCATATACGAGCAGTACTTC.

This clonotype has a single count. The chain joins TRBV2 to TRBJ1-6; TRBD1 matches at 8 bases. This CDR3 spans 15 amino acids. V shed 4 bases, J shed 7 bases, and the junction held 6 bases outside the gene matches. The germline V gene encodes CDR1 SNHLY and CDR2 FYNNEI. CDR3 sequence (DNA): TGTGCCAGCAGTGTTGGACAGGGTGTAAATTCACCCCTCCACTTT. This encodes CASSVGQGVNSPLHF. The complete variable domain, with remaining parts taken from reference TRBV2 and TRBJ1-6, reads EPEVTQTPSHQVTQMGQEVILRCVPISNHLYFYWYRQILGQKVEFLVSFYNNEISEKSEIFDDQFSVERPDGSNFTLKIRSTKLEDSAMYFCASSVGQGVNSPLHFGNGTRLTVT.

This chain links TRBV7-2 with TRBJ2-3; 12 bases map to TRBD2. The germline CDR1 and CDR2 sequences are SGHTA and FQGNSA. CDR3 size: 20 residues. V was pared by 1 base and J by 3 bases, with 14 bases of the junction left unmatched. The CDR3 loop reads CASSLEHGLAGGWVTDTQYF. The CDR3 DNA is TGTGCCAGCAGCTTAGAGCACGGGCTAGCGGGGGGGTGGGTTACAGATACGCAGTATTTT. The whole variable domain, filled in from reference TRBV7-2 and TRBJ2-3, reads GAGVSQSPSNKVTEKGKDVELRCDPISGHTALYWYRQSLGQGLEFLIYFQGNSAPDKSGLPSDRFSAERTGGSVSTLTIQRTQQEDSAVYLCASSLEHGLAGGWVTDTQYFGPGTRLTVL.

This clonotype has just a few counts. The V gene is TRBV6-1, the J gene TRBJ2-3; a weak D match, TRBD1 (5 bases). This CDR3 comprises 14 residues. V dropped 2 bases and J dropped 3 bases, with 9 bases sitting between them. Germline V CDR1 and CDR2: MNHNS, SASEGT. The CDR3 nucleotides are TGTGCCAGCAGTGAAATGGGGCGGACAGATACGCAGTATTTT. Amino acid sequence: CASSEMGRTDTQYF.

This clonotype was recorded a few times. This chain uses TRBV7-2 with TRBJ2-3, with D unclear. This CDR3 has 14 amino acids. V dropped 2 bases and J dropped 4 bases, with 10 bases sitting between them. Germline V gene data show CDR1 as SGHTA and CDR2 as FQGNSA. The CDR3 region has the DNA TGTGCCAGCAGCTTAAGCAGATCCCCAGATACGCAGTATTTT. Protein sequence: CASSLSRSPDTQYF.

V is TRBV5-1 and J is TRBJ2-7; 9 bases match TRBD2. V lost 0 bases and J lost 4; bases outside the gene matches: 8. Per germline, CDR1 SGHRS and CDR2 YFSETQ. CDR3 size: 16 residues. CDR3 sequence reads: CASSLEASGTTYEQYF. CDR3 coding DNA: TGCGCCAGCAGCTTGGAGGCTAGCGGGACCACATACGAGCAGTACTTC.

In its sample, this clonotype was seen a few times. The chain employs TRBV18 and TRBJ2-7; TRBD1 matches 10 bases. The germline V gene encodes CDR1 KGHSH and CDR2 LQKENI. V was pared by 2 bases and J by 2 bases, with 0 bases of the junction left unmatched. The CDR3 runs 14 residues. The chain's CDR3 is CASSPDRGPYEQYF. The CDR3 DNA sequence: TGTGCCAGCTCACCAGACAGGGGGCCCTACGAGCAGTACTTC.

The chain uses TRBV20-1 and TRBJ2-5; 7 bases line up with TRBD2. The J call is in doubt because the DNA end fits TRBJ2-7 better. The germline V gene encodes CDR1 DFQATT and CDR2 SNEGSKA (reference sequence). The CDR3 is 14 amino acids. The CDR3 DNA sequence: TGCAGTGCTAGAGTTCGGACGGGGGGCTACGAGCAGTACTTC. It encodes CSARVRTGGYEQYF.

The chain employs TRBV12-3 or TRBV12-4 and TRBJ1-5, with D unresolved. The V and J ends lost 1 base and 7 bases respectively, with 8 bases between them. This CDR3 is 13 amino acids long. The CDR3 DNA reads as TGTGCCAGCAGTTTAGGGGCGAGACAGCCCCAGCATTTT. Its translation: CASSLGARQPQHF.

The V and J genes are TRBV12-3 or TRBV12-4 and TRBJ2-1; D is perhaps TRBD1 (6 bases). The V and J ends lost 7 bases and 9 bases respectively, with 16 bases between them. The CDR3 has 13 amino acids. CDR3 DNA: TGTGCCAGCACCAAACGAACAGGGACTGAGCAGTTCTTC. Translation gives CASTKRTGTEQFF.

J is TRBJ2-1 and V is TRBV6-1; D ambiguous. Germline CDR1 reads MNHNS; CDR2 reads SASEGT. The CDR3 has 13 residues. V gave up 2 bases and J gave up 7 bases, with 9 bases separating them. The CDR3 DNA reads as TGTGCCAGCAGTGAATCTGGAGTAAATGAGCAGTTCTTC. Protein product: CASSESGVNEQFF.

A few counts support this clonotype. The chain combines TRBV5-1 with TRBJ2-1; TRBD1 aligns across 8 bases. Trimming took 6 bases from V and 7 from J; bases not matched to a gene: 12. This CDR3 contains 15 residues. Per the germline V gene, CDR1 is SGHRS and CDR2 is YFSETQ. CDR3 DNA: TGCGCCAGCACGTATCGGACAGGGAGTTTAAATGAGCAGTTCTTC. Translated, it gives CASTYRTGSLNEQFF.

The V gene is TRBV7-9, the J gene TRBJ2-4; 10 bases map to TRBD1. The CDR3 covers 18 residues. V was clipped by 5 bases and J by 1 base; unmatched bases: 11. Germline V gene data show CDR1 as SEHNR and CDR2 as FQNEAQ (reference sequence). The CDR3 sequence: CASSSRDRGLGAKNIQYF. The DNA of the CDR3 is TGTGCCAGCAGCAGCCGCGACAGGGGGCTGGGGGCCAAAAACATTCAGTACTTC. Looking up the rest from reference TRBV7-9 and TRBJ2-4 gives the full variable domain: DTGVSQNPRHKITKRGQNVTFRCDPISEHNRLYWYRQTLGQGPEFLTYFQNEAQLEKSRLLSDRFSAERPKGSFSTLEIQRTEQGDSAMYLCASSSRDRGLGAKNIQYFGAGTRLSVL.

This chain connects TRBV27 to TRBJ1-2; TRBD1 might be the D (5 bases). With 4 bases removed from V and 3 bases from J, the gap between germline ends came to 12 bases. The CDR3 spans 14 residues. The germline V gene encodes CDR1 MNHEY and CDR2 SMNVEV (reference sequence). CDR3 DNA: TGTGCCAGCAGTTCCCAGGGTTCTTACTATGGCTACACCTTC. Its protein is CASSSQGSYYGYTF.

CDR3 in DNA: TGTGCCAGCAGCCCGGGACGGAACTCCTACGAGCAGTACTTC. It encodes CASSPGRNSYEQYF. The chain is built from TRBV9 and TRBJ2-7, with D perhaps matching TRBD1 or TRBD2 (5 bases each). Germline V gene sequence: CDR1 SGDLS, CDR2 YYNGEE. The length of the CDR3 is 14 residues. The V end was cut by 4 bases, the J end by 0 bases, with 11 bases between.

The chain employs TRBV12-3 or TRBV12-4 and TRBJ2-7, with no clear D. The CDR3 is 12 residues long. The V and J ends lost 2 bases and 6 bases respectively, with 8 bases between them. The CDR3 here is CASSLPGREQYF. DNA of the CDR3: TGTGCCAGCAGTTTACCCGGACGCGAGCAGTACTTC.

This clonotype was found once. The chain employs TRBV12-3 or TRBV12-4 and TRBJ1-5, with D perhaps TRBD1 (6 bases). Between the trimmed V and J ends, which lost 3 bases and 6 bases, there was a span of 9 bases. This CDR3 spans 13 amino acids. CDR3 nucleotides: TGTGCCAGCAGTTTCGCCAGGGGTCAGCCCCAGCATTTT. Encoded protein: CASSFARGQPQHF.

The chain carries TRBV7-9 and TRBJ2-7, with 8 bases fitting TRBD2. The CDR3 is made up of 11 amino acids. The ends lost 5 bases at V and 9 bases at J; junction bases unmatched: 3. Germline V CDR1 and CDR2: SEHNR, FQNEAQ (reference sequence). Here the CDR3 reads CASSDREGQYF. DNA for the CDR3: TGTGCCAGCAGCGATCGGGAGGGGCAGTACTTC.

This clonotype has just a few counts. The J gene is TRBJ2-5, the V gene TRBV29-1, with unresolved D. This CDR3 comprises 10 residues. Germline CDR1 reads SQVTM; CDR2 reads ANQGSEA. V lost 8 bases to trimming and J lost 6 bases, with 10 bases between them. The CDR3 here is CSSRRKTQYF. The CDR3 nucleotides read TGCAGCAGCCGGCGGAAGACCCAGTACTTC.

Written as DNA, the CDR3 is TGCAGCGCTGTCGGACAGGGTTACACTGAAGCTTTCTTT. Protein: CSAVGQGYTEAFF. The gene calls are TRBV29-1 and TRBJ1-1; 8 nucleotides match TRBD1. Per the germline V gene, CDR1 is SQVTM and CDR2 is ANQGSEA. The CDR3 has 13 residues. V lost 7 bases to trimming and J lost 3 bases; unmatched junction nucleotides: 7. Full variable domain (missing parts from reference TRBV29-1 and TRBJ1-1): SAVISQKPSRDICQRGTSLTIQCQVDSQVTMMFWYRQQPGQSLTLIATANQGSEATYESGFVIDKFPISRPNLTFSTLTVSNMSPEDSSIYLCSAVGQGYTEAFFGQGTRLTVV.

The chain carries TRBV20-1 and TRBJ1-5; a possible D gene is TRBD1 (6 bases). Germline lookup yields CDR1 DFQATT and CDR2 SNEGSKA (reference sequence). The CDR3 is 15 residues long. Trimming took off 0 bases at V and 6 bases at J, with 15 bases between the two ends. The chain's CDR3 is CSARDPSQGFQPQHF. CDR3 sequence (DNA): TGCAGTGCTAGAGATCCTTCCCAGGGGTTTCAGCCCCAGCATTTT.

This chain uses TRBV20-1 with TRBJ2-1; maybe TRBD1 (5 bases). This CDR3 is built from 14 residues. V was pared by 1 base and J by 3 bases, with 10 bases between. Germline V gene data show CDR1 as DFQATT and CDR2 as SNEGSKA (reference sequence). The CDR3 DNA sequence: TGCAGTGCTAGAGTTTGCCAGGGCTACAATGAGCAGTTCTTC. Translated: CSARVCQGYNEQFF.

The chain employs TRBV6-1 and TRBJ2-7; 9 bases fit TRBD1. V shed 4 bases, J shed 6 bases, and the junction held 7 bases outside the gene matches. The CDR3 consists of 14 residues. Germline V lookup: CDR1 MNHNS, CDR2 SASEGT. The CDR3 DNA sequence: TGTGCCAGCAGTGCAGGACAGGGGTGGGGCGAGCAGTACTTC. This gives the protein CASSAGQGWGEQYF.

The CDR3 DNA sequence: TGCGCCAGCAGCCAAGGGGTGCAGGGGTCAACCACAGATACGCAGTATTTT. As protein: CASSQGVQGSTTDTQYF. The genes are TRBV4-3 and TRBJ2-3; D perhaps matches TRBD1 (6 bases). The V and J ends lost 1 base and 2 bases respectively, with 16 bases between them. CDR3 size: 17 residues. Germline-derived CDR1 and CDR2 are LGHNA and YSLEER.

The chain links TRBV28 to TRBJ2-5, with D possibly TRBD2 on 6 matching bases. The CDR3 consists of 13 residues. Germline CDR1 and CDR2: MDHEN and SYDVKM. V dropped 9 bases and J dropped 2 bases, with 13 bases sitting between them. The CDR3 DNA sequence: TGTGCCAGTAGTCATGGGGGGCAAGAGACCCAGTACTTC. It translates to CASSHGGQETQYF.

This chain connects TRBV20-1 to TRBJ2-1; TRBD2 is a possible D gene (5 bases). CDR1 DFQATT and CDR2 SNEGSKA come from the germline V gene (reference sequence). Trimming removed 0 bases from V and 11 bases from J, with 14 bases in between. The CDR3 has 13 residues. The CDR3 DNA reads TGCAGTGCTAGAGAGATCGTCGACGGGAAGCAGTTCTTC. The encoded protein is CSAREIVDGKQFF.

The chain employs TRBV10-3 and TRBJ2-7; D possibly corresponds to TRBD2 (6 bases). CDR3 length: 12 residues. Germline CDR1 ENHRY, CDR2 SYGVKD. V lost 6 bases and J lost 1, with 7 bases in between. In nucleotides, the CDR3 is TGTGCCATCAGAGGGACTTCCTACGAGCAGTACTTC. Translation: CAIRGTSYEQYF.

This chain connects TRBV12-3 or TRBV12-4 to TRBJ2-1; possible D gene TRBD2, 6 bases. The V gene lost 3 bases and the J gene lost 3 bases, with 18 bases spanning the gap. The length of the CDR3 is 17 residues. In nucleotides, the CDR3 is TGTGCCAGCAGTTTTCGTGGCCCTGGGACTTTCTACAATGAGCAGTTCTTC. Translation gives CASSFRGPGTFYNEQFF.